One and the same sample provided the 3 T cell receptor beta chains below, sequenced in a study of T-cell memory formation after mild COVID-19 (dated by TCRdb to about 2021). Libraries were made using 5' RACE. Data came from an Illumina NovaSeq 6000. In TCRdb, the public reads were trimmed at Q25 with fastp and aligned with MiXCR, with productive beta chains retained. Each entry merges the rows of one CDR3 protein and shows their most common DNA and genes. This sample gives a few hundred thousand distinct CDR3 sequences in total; approximately 23% of them show up just once. The ten largest make up approximately 12% of the sample. The sample was PBMCs or a T cell subset sorted from them (not recorded which). These receptor sequences come from an adult woman who had mild COVID-19 (a few samples of this study predate the infection). The sample titles of this study are shuffled in the database, so cell type and time point are left out; the donor was told from shared clones.

This clonotype showed up many times. The chain recombines TRBV7-2 with TRBJ2-7, with TRBD2 identical over 11 bases. CDR1 SGHTA and CDR2 FQGNSA come from the germline V gene. With 1 base clipped from V and 0 bases from J, the junction kept 8 bases outside the gene matches. CDR3 length: 18 residues. CDR3 residues: CASSLGLAGRDVSYEQYF. CDR3 DNA sequence: TGTGCCAGCAGCTTAGGACTAGCGGGAAGGGATGTCTCCTACGAGCAGTACTTC. Filled out from reference TRBV7-2 and TRBJ2-7, the complete variable domain reads GAGVSQSPSNKVTEKGKDVELRCDPISGHTALYWYRQSLGQGLEFLIYFQGNSAPDKSGLPSDRFSAERTGGSVSTLTIQRTQQEDSAVYLCASSLGLAGRDVSYEQYFGPGTRLTVT.

This clonotype was counted a few times. The chain is built from TRBV30 and TRBJ2-7, with D possibly called TRBD1 or TRBD2 (5 bases each). The germline V gene has CDR1 GTSNPN and CDR2 SVGIG (reference sequence). Trimming took off 4 bases at V and 5 bases at J, with 12 bases between the two ends. CDR3 size: 12 residues. Here the CDR3 reads CAWTRGLNEQYF. The CDR3 DNA reads as TGTGCCTGGACACGGGGCTTGAACGAGCAGTACTTC.

This clonotype was counted only a few times. The V call is TRBV6-6, the J call TRBJ1-5; D remains ambiguous. The CDR3 spans 19 residues. Germline CDR1 is MNHNY and CDR2 is SVGAGI (reference sequence). Trimming shortened V by 2 bases and J by 5 bases, and 25 bases separated the two germline ends. CDR3 loop: CASSYDKMGTFRWDQPQHF. As DNA, the CDR3 is TGTGCCAGCAGTTACGACAAAATGGGAACTTTTCGGTGGGATCAGCCCCAGCATTTT.